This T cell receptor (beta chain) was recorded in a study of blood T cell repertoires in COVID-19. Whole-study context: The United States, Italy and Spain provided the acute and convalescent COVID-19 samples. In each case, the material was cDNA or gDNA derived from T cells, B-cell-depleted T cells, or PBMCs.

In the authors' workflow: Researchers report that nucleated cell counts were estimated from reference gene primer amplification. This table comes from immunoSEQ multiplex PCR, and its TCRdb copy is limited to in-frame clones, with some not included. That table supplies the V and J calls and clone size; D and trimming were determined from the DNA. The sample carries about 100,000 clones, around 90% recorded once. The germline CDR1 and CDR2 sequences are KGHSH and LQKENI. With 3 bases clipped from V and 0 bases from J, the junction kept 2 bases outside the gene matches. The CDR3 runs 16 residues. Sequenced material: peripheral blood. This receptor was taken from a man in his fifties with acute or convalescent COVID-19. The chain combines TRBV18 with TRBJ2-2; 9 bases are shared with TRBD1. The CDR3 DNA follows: TGTGCCAGCTCACCGGGACAGGGAGCGAACACCGGGGAGCTGTTTTTT. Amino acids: CASSPGQGANTGELFF.